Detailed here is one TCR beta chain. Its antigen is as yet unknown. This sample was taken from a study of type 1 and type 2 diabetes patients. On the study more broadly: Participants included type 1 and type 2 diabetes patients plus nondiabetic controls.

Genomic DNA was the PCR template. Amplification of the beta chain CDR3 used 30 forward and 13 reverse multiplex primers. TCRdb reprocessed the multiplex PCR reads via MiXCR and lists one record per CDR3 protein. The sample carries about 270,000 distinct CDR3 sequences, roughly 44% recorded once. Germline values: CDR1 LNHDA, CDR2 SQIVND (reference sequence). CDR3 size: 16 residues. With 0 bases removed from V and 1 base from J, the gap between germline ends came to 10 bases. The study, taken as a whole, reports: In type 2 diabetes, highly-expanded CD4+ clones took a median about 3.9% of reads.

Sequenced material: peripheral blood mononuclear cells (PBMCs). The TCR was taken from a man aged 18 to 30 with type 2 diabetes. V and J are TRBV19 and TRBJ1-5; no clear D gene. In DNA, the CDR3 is TGTGCCAGTAGTATAGAGGTACAGATAAGCAATCAGCCCCAGCATTTT. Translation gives CASSIEVQISNQPQHF.